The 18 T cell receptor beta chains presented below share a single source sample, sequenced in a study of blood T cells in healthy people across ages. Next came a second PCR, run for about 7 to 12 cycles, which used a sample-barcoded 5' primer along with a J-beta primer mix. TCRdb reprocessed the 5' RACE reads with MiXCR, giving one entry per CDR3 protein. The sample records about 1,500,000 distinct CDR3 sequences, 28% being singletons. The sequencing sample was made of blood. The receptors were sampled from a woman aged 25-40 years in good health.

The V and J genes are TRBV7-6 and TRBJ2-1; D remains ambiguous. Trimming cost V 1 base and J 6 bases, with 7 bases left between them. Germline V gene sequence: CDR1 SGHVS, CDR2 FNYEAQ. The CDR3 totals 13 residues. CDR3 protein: CASSLDGSNEQFF. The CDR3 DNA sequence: TGTGCCAGCAGCTTAGACGGTTCCAATGAGCAGTTCTTC.

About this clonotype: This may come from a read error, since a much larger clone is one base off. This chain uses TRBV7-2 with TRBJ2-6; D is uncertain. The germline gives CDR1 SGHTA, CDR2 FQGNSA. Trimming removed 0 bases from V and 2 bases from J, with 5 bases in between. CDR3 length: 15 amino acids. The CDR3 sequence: CTSSLAMAGANVLTF. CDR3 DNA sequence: TGTACCAGCAGCTTAGCGATGGCTGGGGCCAACGTCCTGACTTTC.

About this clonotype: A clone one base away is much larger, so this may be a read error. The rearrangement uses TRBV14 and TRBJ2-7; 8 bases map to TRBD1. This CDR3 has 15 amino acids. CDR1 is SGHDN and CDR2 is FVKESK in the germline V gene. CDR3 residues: CASGQAVGTGYEQYF. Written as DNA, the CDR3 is TGTGCCAGCGGCCAAGCTGTGGGGACAGGCTACGAGCAGTACTTC.

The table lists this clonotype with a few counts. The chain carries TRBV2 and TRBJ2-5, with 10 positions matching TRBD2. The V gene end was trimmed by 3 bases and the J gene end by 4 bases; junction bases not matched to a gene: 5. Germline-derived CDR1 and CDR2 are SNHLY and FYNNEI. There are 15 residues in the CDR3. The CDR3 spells CASSEGAGGRETQYF. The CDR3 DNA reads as TGTGCCAGCAGTGAGGGAGCGGGGGGGCGAGAGACCCAGTACTTC.

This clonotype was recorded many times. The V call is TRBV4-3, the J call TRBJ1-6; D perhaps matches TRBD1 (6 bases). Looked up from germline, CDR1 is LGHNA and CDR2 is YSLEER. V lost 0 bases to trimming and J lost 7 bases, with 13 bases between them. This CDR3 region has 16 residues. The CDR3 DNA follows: TGCGCCAGCAGCCAAGATTGGGGGCGAGGGAATTCACCCCTCCACTTT. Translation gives CASSQDWGRGNSPLHF.

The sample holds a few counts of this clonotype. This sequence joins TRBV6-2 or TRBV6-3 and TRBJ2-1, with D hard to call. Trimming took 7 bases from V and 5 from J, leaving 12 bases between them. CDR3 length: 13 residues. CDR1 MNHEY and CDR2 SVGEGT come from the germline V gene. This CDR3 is CASTSRGHNEQFF. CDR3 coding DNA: TGTGCCAGCACCTCGCGAGGTCACAATGAGCAGTTCTTC.

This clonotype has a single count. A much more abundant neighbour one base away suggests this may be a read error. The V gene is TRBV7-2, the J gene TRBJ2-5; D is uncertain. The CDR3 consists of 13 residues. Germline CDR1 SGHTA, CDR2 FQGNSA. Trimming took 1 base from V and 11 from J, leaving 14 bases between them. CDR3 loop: CASSLVWLDEQYF. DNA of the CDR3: TGTGCCAGCAGCTTAGTGTGGCTAGATGAGCAGTACTTC.

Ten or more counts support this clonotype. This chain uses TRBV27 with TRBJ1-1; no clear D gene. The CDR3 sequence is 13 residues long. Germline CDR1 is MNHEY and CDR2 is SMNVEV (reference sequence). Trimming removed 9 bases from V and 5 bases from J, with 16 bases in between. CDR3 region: CASQDGVLTEAFF. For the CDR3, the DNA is TGTGCCAGTCAAGACGGGGTTCTGACTGAAGCTTTCTTT.

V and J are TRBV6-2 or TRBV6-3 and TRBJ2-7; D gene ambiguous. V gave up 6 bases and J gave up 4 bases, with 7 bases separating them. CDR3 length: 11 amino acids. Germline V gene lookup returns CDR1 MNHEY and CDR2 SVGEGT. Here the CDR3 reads CASSKPYEQYF. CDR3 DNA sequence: TGTGCCAGCAGCAAGCCTTACGAGCAGTACTTC.

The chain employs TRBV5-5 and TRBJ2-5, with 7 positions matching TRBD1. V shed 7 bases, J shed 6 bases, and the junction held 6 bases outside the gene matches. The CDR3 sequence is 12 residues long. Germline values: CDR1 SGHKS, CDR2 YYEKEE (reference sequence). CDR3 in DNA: TGTGCCAGCGACGGGACAGAACAGACCCAGTACTTC. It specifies CASDGTEQTQYF. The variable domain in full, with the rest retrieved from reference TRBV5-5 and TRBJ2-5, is DAGVTQSPTHLIKTRGQQVTLRCSPISGHKSVSWYQQVLGQGPQFIFQYYEKEERGRGNFPDRFSARQFPNYSSELNVNALLLGDSALYLCASDGTEQTQYFGPGTRLLVL.

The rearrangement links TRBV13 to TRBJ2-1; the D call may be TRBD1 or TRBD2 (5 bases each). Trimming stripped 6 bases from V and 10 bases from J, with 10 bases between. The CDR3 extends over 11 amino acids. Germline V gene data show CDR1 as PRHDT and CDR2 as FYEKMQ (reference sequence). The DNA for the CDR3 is TGTGCCAGCAGGGGGGACCTCGAGCAGTTCTTC. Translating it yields CASRGDLEQFF. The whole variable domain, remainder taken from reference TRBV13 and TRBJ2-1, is AAGVIQSPRHLIKEKRETATLKCYPIPRHDTVYWYQQGPGQDPQFLISFYEKMQSDKGSIPDRFSAQQFSDYHSELNMSSLELGDSALYFCASRGDLEQFFGPGTRLTVL.

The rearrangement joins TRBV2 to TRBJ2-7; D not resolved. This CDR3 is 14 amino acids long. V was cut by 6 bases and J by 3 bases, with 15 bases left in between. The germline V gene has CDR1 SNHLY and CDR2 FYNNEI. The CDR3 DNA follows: TGTGCCAGCAGGGACGACCGTCGTATCTACGAGCAGTACTTC. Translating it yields CASRDDRRIYEQYF.

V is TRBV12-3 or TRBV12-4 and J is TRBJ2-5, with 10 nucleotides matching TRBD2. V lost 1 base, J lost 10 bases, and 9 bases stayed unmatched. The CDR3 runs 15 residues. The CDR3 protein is CASSLVRASGGNQYF. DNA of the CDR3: TGTGCCAGCAGTTTAGTTAGGGCTAGCGGGGGTAACCAGTACTTC.

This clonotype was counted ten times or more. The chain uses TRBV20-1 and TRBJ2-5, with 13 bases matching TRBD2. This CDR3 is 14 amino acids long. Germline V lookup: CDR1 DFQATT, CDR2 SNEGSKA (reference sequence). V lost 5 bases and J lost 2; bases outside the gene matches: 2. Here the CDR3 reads CSALGLAGQETQYF. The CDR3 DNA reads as TGCAGTGCTCTGGGACTAGCGGGACAAGAGACCCAGTACTTC.

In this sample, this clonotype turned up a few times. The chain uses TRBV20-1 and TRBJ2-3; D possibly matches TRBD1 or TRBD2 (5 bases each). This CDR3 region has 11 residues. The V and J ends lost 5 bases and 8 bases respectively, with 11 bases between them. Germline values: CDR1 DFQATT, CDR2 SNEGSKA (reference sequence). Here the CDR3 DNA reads TGCAGTGCTGCGAAGGGGACTACGCAGTATTTT. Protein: CSAAKGTTQYF.

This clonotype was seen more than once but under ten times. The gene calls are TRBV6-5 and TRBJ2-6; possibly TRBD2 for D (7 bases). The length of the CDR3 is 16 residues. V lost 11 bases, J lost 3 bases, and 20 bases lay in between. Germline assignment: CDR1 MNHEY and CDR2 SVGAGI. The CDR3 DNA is TGTGCCGGAGTTGGGGGGGGGCCTTTTGGGGCCAACGTCCTGACTTTC. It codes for CAGVGGGPFGANVLTF.

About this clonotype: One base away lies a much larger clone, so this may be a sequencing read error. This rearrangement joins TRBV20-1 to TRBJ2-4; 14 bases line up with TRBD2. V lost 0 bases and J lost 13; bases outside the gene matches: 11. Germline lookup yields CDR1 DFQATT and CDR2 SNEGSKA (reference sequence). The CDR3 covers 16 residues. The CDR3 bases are TGCAGTGCTAGAGAGGGACTAGCGGGGGAAGCCTACGGGCAGTACTTC. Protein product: CSAREGLAGEAYGQYF.

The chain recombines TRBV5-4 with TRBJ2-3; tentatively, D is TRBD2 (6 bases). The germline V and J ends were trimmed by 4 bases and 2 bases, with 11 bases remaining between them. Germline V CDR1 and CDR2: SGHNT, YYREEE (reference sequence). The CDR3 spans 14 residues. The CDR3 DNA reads TGTGCCAGCAGCCCGTGGGGGGACACAGATACGCAGTATTTT. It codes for CASSPWGDTDTQYF.